The 3 T cell receptor beta chains reported below all come from one sample, sequenced in a study of shared clonotypes between healthy human individuals (dated by TCRdb to the early 2020s). Library prep was done by the immunoSEQ multiplex PCR assay. This immuneACCESS table, as held by TCRdb, lists in-frame sequences with V and J called but not all clones. Of the missing ones, under half trace to an unresolved V gene in checked studies; the others have no known cause. This sample gives under 600,000 clones in total; about 80% of them show up just once. In total, the top ten clones hold approximately 12% of the sample. The sample was PBMCs. These receptors were taken from a woman in her thirties or forties in good health. Some clones in this sample may be carry-over from other donors' samples.

The chain links TRBV7-9 to TRBJ1-4, with D unresolved. This CDR3 contains 13 residues. Germline V gives CDR1 SEHNR, CDR2 FQNEAQ (reference sequence). V dropped 6 bases and J dropped 6 bases, with 11 bases sitting between them. CDR3 sequence: CASSFGEYEKLFF. The CDR3 DNA sequence: TGTGCCAGCAGTTTTGGAGAGTATGAAAAACTGTTTTTT.

The rearrangement joins TRBV29-1 to TRBJ2-2; weak D call: TRBD1 (5 bases). This CDR3 spans 15 amino acids. Germline CDR1 and CDR2: SQVTM and ANQGSEA. CDR3: CTNQKGRSNTGELFF. DNA of the CDR3: TGCACCAACCAAAAGGGGCGCTCGAACACCGGGGAGCTGTTTTTT.

V usage is TRBV28 and J usage is TRBJ2-5, with TRBD2 matching over 7 bases. CDR3 length: 14 amino acids. The ends lost 3 bases at V and 2 bases at J; junction bases unmatched: 3. CDR1 is MDHEN and CDR2 is SYDVKM in the germline V gene. The CDR3 nucleotides read TGTGCCAGCAGTTTCCTAGCGGCTCAAGAGACCCAGTACTTC. Its protein product is CASSFLAAQETQYF.